This TCR beta chain stems from a study of blood T cells in healthy people across ages. Whole-study findings and limits: Long-lived and aged donors differed, with more naive CD4+ cells and higher diversity in the long-lived.

With 4 bases clipped from V and 6 bases from J, the junction kept 6 bases outside the gene matches. The CDR3 consists of 14 residues. Germline CDR1 LGHNA, CDR2 YNFKEQ. Note on this clonotype: Its antigen is still unknown.

It was about 9.4 milliliters of peripheral blood that were drawn from each donor. Samples had at least 6 million PBMCs isolated from them. With a J-beta primer mix and a sample-barcoded 5' primer, a second PCR ran about 6 to 11 cycles. Through a template-switch adaptor with 12 random nucleotides, each cDNA molecule received a tag. TCRdb passed the 5' RACE reads through MiXCR, listing each CDR3 protein once. Of around 1.7 million distinct CDR3 sequences in the sample, 25% to 30% were seen once. The chain couples TRBV4-2 to TRBJ2-1; 7 bases fit TRBD2. This receptor was identified in a woman younger than 45 in good health. Sequencing was performed on blood. The DNA of the CDR3 is TGTGCCAGCAGCCCAGGGTGGGGGGGCAATGAGCAGTTCTTC. Translation gives CASSPGWGGNEQFF.